These 25 T cell receptor beta chains were all obtained from the same sample, sequenced in a study of post-analysis software for immune sequencing data. These receptors have no known antigen. Tagging with unique molecular identifiers was a feature of the TCR beta cDNA libraries. TCRdb itself ran the PCR reads through MiXCR, one entry per CDR3 protein. Of hundreds of thousands of distinct CDR3 sequences in the sample, roughly 27% were seen once. Study observations and caveats: Included in a set of five TRBV segments more frequent in patients than controls were TRBV5-6, TRBV5-1 and TRBV20-1.

The sample comprised blood. The receptors originated from a girl between 5 and 17 years old with multiple sclerosis.

This chain connects TRBV29-1 to TRBJ1-2, with D possibly being TRBD1 (5 bases). Germline V lookup: CDR1 SQVTM, CDR2 ANQGSEA. The V end was cut by 8 bases, the J end by 10 bases, with 20 bases between. The CDR3 is 12 residues long. The chain's CDR3 is CSSHGTAADYTF. The CDR3 coding sequence is TGCAGCTCTCATGGGACTGCGGCTGACTACACCTTC.

This clonotype came up a few times. The chain employs TRBV20-1 and TRBJ2-1; TRBD2 matches 9 bases. The germline CDR1 and CDR2 sequences are DFQATT and SNEGSKA (reference sequence). There are 15 residues in the CDR3. The junction had 10 bases not matched to a gene; V was cut back by 5 bases and J by 5 bases. CDR3 coding DNA: TGCAGTGCTCCCCCGGAGCGGGGGGCCAACAATGAGCAGTTCTTC. Translated, it gives CSAPPERGANNEQFF.

The chain couples TRBV27 to TRBJ1-2, with D hard to call. V lost 6 bases to trimming and J lost 2 bases, with 13 bases between them. Germline assignment: CDR1 MNHEY and CDR2 SMNVEV (reference sequence). CDR3 length: 14 residues. CDR3 nucleotides: TGTGCCAGCAGGGATTGGGGTGGGAACTATGGCTACACCTTC. Translating gives CASRDWGGNYGYTF.

The chain is built from TRBV11-2 and TRBJ2-3; TRBD1 might be the D (6 bases). The CDR3 has 15 residues. Germline loops: CDR1 SGHAT, CDR2 FQNNGV. Between the trimmed V and J ends, which lost 4 bases and 1 base, there was a span of 12 bases. The CDR3 DNA is TGTGCCAGCAGCTACTACAGGGATGGCACAGATACGCAGTATTTT. This codes for CASSYYRDGTDTQYF.

The rearrangement joins TRBV20-1 to TRBJ1-2; D remains ambiguous. The CDR3 extends over 15 amino acids. The germline gives CDR1 DFQATT, CDR2 SNEGSKA (reference sequence). The V end was cut by 3 bases, the J end by 4 bases, with 18 bases between. The CDR3 DNA reads TGCAGTGCTAGGTTGCTTTGGGCACTTGGCTATGGCTACACCTTC. It codes for CSARLLWALGYGYTF.

This clonotype was seen only a few times. J is TRBJ2-5 and V is TRBV7-2; D is unresolved. Germline V lookup: CDR1 SGHTA, CDR2 FQGNSA. The V end lost 5 bases, the J end lost 3 bases, and 10 bases lay between the germline ends. The CDR3 has 13 residues. The CDR3, as DNA: TGTGCCAGCAGCCGATATTTGGAAGAGACCCAGTACTTC. It encodes CASSRYLEETQYF.

The V call is TRBV6-2 or TRBV6-3, the J call TRBJ2-1; no clear D. Germline V lookup: CDR1 MNHEY, CDR2 SVGEGT. V lost 7 bases and J lost 14, with 24 bases in between. The CDR3 spans 14 residues. The CDR3 DNA follows: TGTGCCAGCAAACACACCTTAGGGTACGGCTCGGAGTTCTTC. This translates into CASKHTLGYGSEFF.

This clonotype was seen more than once but under ten times. The V and J genes are TRBV7-9 and TRBJ2-1, with 9 bases lining up with TRBD1. Unmatched junction bases numbered 10, after V lost 7 bases and J lost 6 bases. The CDR3 totals 15 residues. Germline-derived CDR1 and CDR2 are SEHNR and FQNEAQ (reference sequence). The CDR3 loop is CASTSGTGTFNEQFF. In DNA form, the CDR3 reads TGTGCCAGCACCTCTGGGACAGGGACGTTCAATGAGCAGTTCTTC.

The chain employs TRBV3-1 and TRBJ2-1; no reliable D call. There are 13 residues in the CDR3. V lost 1 base and J lost 10, with 11 bases in between. Germline CDR1 and CDR2: LGHDT and YNNKEL (reference sequence). The CDR3 loop is CASSQAFLAEQFF. The CDR3, as DNA: TGTGCCAGCAGCCAAGCATTTTTAGCCGAGCAGTTCTTC.

This clonotype has just a few counts. The chain joins TRBV3-1 to TRBJ2-7, with 9 bases aligning to TRBD1. The ends lost 4 bases at V and 6 bases at J; junction bases unmatched: 10. CDR1 is LGHDT and CDR2 is YNNKEL in the germline V gene (reference sequence). The CDR3 totals 15 residues. In DNA, the CDR3 is TGTGCCAGCAGCCTCACCGGGACAGGGTCCGCCGAGCAGTACTTC. The encoded protein is CASSLTGTGSAEQYF.

This sequence joins TRBV2 and TRBJ2-5, with 12 bases lining up with TRBD2. Germline V CDR1 and CDR2: SNHLY, FYNNEI. V shed 0 bases, J shed 5 bases, and the junction held 4 bases outside the gene matches. The CDR3 has 16 amino acids. The CDR3, as DNA: TGTGCCAGCAGTGAAGCGCGCGGACTAGCGGGGGAGACCCAGTACTTC. Its translation: CASSEARGLAGETQYF. Combining the CDR3 with reference TRBV2 and TRBJ2-5 gives the whole variable domain EPEVTQTPSHQVTQMGQEVILRCVPISNHLYFYWYRQILGQKVEFLVSFYNNEISEKSEIFDDQFSVERPDGSNFTLKIRSTKLEDSAMYFCASSEARGLAGETQYFGPGTRLLVL.

The rearrangement links TRBV12-3 or TRBV12-4 to TRBJ2-4; D uncertain. This CDR3 has 14 amino acids. Trimming stripped 6 bases from V and 0 bases from J, with 9 bases between. DNA of the CDR3: TGTGCCAGCAGCACCGATATAGCCAAAAACATTCAGTACTTC. As protein: CASSTDIAKNIQYF.

V gene TRBV4-3 combines with J gene TRBJ2-3; the D gene is possibly TRBD1 (5 bases). V was clipped by 3 bases and J by 4 bases, with 11 bases between them. Germline V gene data show CDR1 as LGHNA and CDR2 as YSLEER. The CDR3 is 14 amino acids. In nucleotides, the CDR3 is TGCGCCAGCAGCCAGATAGGGGCGGCAGATACGCAGTATTTT. This gives the protein CASSQIGAADTQYF.

This clonotype was recorded a few times. The rearrangement joins TRBV5-6 to TRBJ2-4; D call uncertain. Germline CDR1 SGHDT, CDR2 YYEEEE. With 2 bases removed from V and 10 bases from J, the gap between germline ends came to 13 bases. The CDR3 length is 13 residues. The CDR3 sequence: CASSFGTAQIQYF. CDR3 nucleotide sequence: TGTGCCAGCAGCTTTGGTACTGCCCAAATTCAGTACTTC.

There are a few counts of this clonotype. V usage is TRBV12-3 or TRBV12-4 and J usage is TRBJ2-1, with 9 bases matching TRBD1. The J segment lost 14 bases and the V segment lost 4 bases, leaving 9 bases of the junction unmatched. The CDR3 is 13 amino acids. The CDR3 nucleotides read TGTGCCAGCAGTTCGGGACAGGGAACTCCCAAGTTCTTC. Its protein is CASSSGQGTPKFF.

The chain is built from TRBV7-9 and TRBJ2-1, with TRBD1 matching 7 bases. Germline V gene data show CDR1 as SEHNR and CDR2 as FQNEAQ (reference sequence). Germline trimming cut 4 bases from V and 3 bases from J; bases unmatched to any gene: 6. The CDR3 has 15 amino acids. CDR3 region: CASSYTGTVYNEQFF. As DNA, the CDR3 is TGTGCCAGCAGCTACACCGGGACAGTCTACAATGAGCAGTTCTTC.

The chain combines TRBV12-3 or TRBV12-4 with TRBJ1-2, with a weak D call TRBD1 (6 bases). Trimming pared 3 bases from V and 4 bases from J, leaving 12 bases between. The CDR3 length is 14 residues. CDR3 residues: CASSFRGAGYGYTF. The CDR3 DNA reads TGTGCCAGCAGTTTCCGGGGGGCGGGCTATGGCTACACCTTC.

J is TRBJ2-1 and V is TRBV6-1; possibly TRBD1 for D (6 bases). This CDR3 is 15 amino acids long. V was trimmed by 6 bases and J by 8 bases, leaving 20 bases between them. The V gene's germline CDR1 is MNHNS and CDR2 SASEGT. CDR3 sequence (DNA): TGTGCCAGCAGCATACAGGGAGCGCGAGGATATGAGCAGTTCTTC. This gives the protein CASSIQGARGYEQFF.

This chain uses TRBV5-1 with TRBJ2-7; D is undetermined. V gave up 3 bases and J gave up 5 bases, with 12 bases separating them. CDR3 size: 13 residues. Germline CDR1 is SGHRS and CDR2 is YFSETQ. The CDR3 DNA follows: TGCGCCAGCAGCTCGGAATTAGTCGACGAGCAGTACTTC. Its protein product is CASSSELVDEQYF.

V and J are TRBV6-6 and TRBJ2-1, with 11 bases matching TRBD2. The CDR3 loop spans 12 amino acids. V shed 9 bases and J 6 bases; nucleotides not matched to a gene: 1. Germline CDR1 reads MNHNY; CDR2 reads SVGAGI (reference sequence). CDR3 in amino acids: CASGLAGNEQFF. The CDR3 bases are TGTGCCAGTGGACTAGCGGGCAATGAGCAGTTCTTC.

The sample holds a few counts of this clonotype. The chain joins TRBV20-1 to TRBJ2-7; D may be TRBD2 (6 bases). The CDR3 is made up of 14 amino acids. Germline V gene lookup returns CDR1 DFQATT and CDR2 SNEGSKA (reference sequence). V lost 2 bases to trimming and J lost 3 bases, with 14 bases between them. The chain's CDR3 is CSARHGGGSYEQYF. The CDR3 DNA reads as TGCAGTGCTAGACATGGGGGAGGAAGCTACGAGCAGTACTTC.

The CDR3 spells CASSQGGMIYEQYF. DNA for the CDR3: TGTGCCAGCAGCCAAGGCGGAATGATTTACGAGCAGTACTTC. The chain joins TRBV3-1 to TRBJ2-4; D remains unclear. Matching the DNA end better, TRBJ2-7 makes the J call doubtful. The CDR3 contains 14 residues. Germline V gives CDR1 LGHDT, CDR2 YNNKEL (reference sequence).

This clonotype was seen at least ten times. The genes are TRBV7-2 and TRBJ1-1; 7 nucleotides line up with TRBD1. V lost 4 bases, J lost 4 bases, and 6 bases stayed unmatched. CDR3 length: 14 residues. Germline V lookup: CDR1 SGHTA, CDR2 FQGNSA. The CDR3 sequence is CASSSTGRITEAFF. The CDR3, as DNA: TGTGCCAGCAGCTCGACAGGGAGGATCACTGAAGCTTTCTTT.

The chain is built from TRBV12-3 or TRBV12-4 and TRBJ1-1; weak D call: TRBD1 (6 bases). Trimming took 6 bases from V and 4 from J, leaving 9 bases between them. The CDR3 is made up of 12 amino acids. The CDR3 coding sequence is TGTGCCAGCAGCCAGGGGTTCACTGAAGCTTTCTTT. This encodes CASSQGFTEAFF.

The chain recombines TRBV6-2 or TRBV6-3 with TRBJ2-7; 8 bases are shared with TRBD2. The ends lost 4 bases at V and 6 bases at J; junction bases unmatched: 8. The CDR3 runs to 14 residues. Germline values: CDR1 MNHEY, CDR2 SVGEGT. The CDR3 DNA reads TGTGCCAGCAGTTTGACCGGGACTAGTGTCGAGCAGTACTTC. It translates to CASSLTGTSVEQYF.